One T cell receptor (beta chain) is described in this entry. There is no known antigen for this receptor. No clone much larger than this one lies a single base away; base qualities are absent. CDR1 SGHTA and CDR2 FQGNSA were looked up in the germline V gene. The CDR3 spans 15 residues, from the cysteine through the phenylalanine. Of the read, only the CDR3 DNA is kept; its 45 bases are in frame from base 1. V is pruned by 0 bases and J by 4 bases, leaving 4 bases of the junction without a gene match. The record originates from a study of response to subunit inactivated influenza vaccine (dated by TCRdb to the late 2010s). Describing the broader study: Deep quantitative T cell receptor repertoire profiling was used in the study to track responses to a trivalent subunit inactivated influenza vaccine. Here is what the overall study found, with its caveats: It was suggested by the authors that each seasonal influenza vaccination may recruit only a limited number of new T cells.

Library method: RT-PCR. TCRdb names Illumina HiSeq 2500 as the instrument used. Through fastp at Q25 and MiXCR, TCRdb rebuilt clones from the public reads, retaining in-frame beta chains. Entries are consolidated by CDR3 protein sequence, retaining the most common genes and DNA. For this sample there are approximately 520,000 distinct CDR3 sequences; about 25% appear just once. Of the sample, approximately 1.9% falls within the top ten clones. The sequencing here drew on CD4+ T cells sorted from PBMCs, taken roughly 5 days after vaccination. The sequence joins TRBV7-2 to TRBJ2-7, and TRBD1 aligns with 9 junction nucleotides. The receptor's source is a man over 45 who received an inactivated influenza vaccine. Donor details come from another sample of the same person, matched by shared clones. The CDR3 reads CASSLAGQGVYEQYF. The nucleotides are TGTGCCAGCAGCTTAGCGGGACAGGGAGTTTACGAGCAGTACTTC.